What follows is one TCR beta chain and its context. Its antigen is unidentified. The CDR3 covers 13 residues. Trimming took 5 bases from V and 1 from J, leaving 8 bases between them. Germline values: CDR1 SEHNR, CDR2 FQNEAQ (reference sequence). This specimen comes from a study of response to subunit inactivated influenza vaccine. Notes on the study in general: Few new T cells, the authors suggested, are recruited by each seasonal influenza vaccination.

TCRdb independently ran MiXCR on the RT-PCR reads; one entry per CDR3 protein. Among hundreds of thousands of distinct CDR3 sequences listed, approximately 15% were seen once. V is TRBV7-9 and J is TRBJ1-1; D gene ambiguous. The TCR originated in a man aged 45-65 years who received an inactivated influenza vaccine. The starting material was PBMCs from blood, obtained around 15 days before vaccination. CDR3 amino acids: CASSPHPNTEAFF. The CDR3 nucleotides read TGTGCCAGCAGCCCACACCCGAACACTGAAGCTTTCTTT.